This T cell receptor (beta chain) was sequenced in a study of T cell clones after liver transplantation. The overall study: Samples came pre-transplant, pre-randomization before withdrawal, and post-randomization after withdrawal ended. Whole-study findings and limits: Small, mixed patient groups and varying post-transplant times limit these conclusions.

The length of the CDR3 is 16 residues. The germline V gene encodes CDR1 MDHEN and CDR2 SYDVKM. About this clone itself: Its antigen is as yet unknown. Relative to the germline gene, one junction end is altered; a read error may explain this.

The table came from immunoSEQ multiplex PCR; TCRdb's copy has only in-frame clones and leaves some out. The data show under 150,000 clones, about nine tenths seen once. The sequenced sample was CD4+ T cells from blood, obtained 12 months after liver transplant. The chain uses TRBV28 and TRBJ1-2; 9 nucleotides agree with TRBD1. The TCR originated in a human patient who received a liver transplant. Some T cells may be graft donor cells. The DNA of the CDR3 is TGTGCCAGCAGTCTATGGGAGACAGGGGGGAACTATGGCTACACCTTC. Protein product: CASSLWETGGNYGYTF.